Below are 13 T cell receptor beta chains sequenced from a single sample in a study of blood T cells in healthy people across ages. Then a second PCR, running roughly 7 to 11 cycles, was carried out with a sample-barcoded 5' primer and a J-beta primer mix. MiXCR, run by TCRdb on the 5' RACE reads, gives a single entry per CDR3 protein. Of roughly 830,000 distinct CDR3 sequences in the sample, about 62% were seen once. The sample comprised blood. The receptors originated from a man aged 25-45 years in good health.

The DNA for the CDR3 is TGTGCCAGCAGCGTAGAGCGTGACGGTGAGAACACCGGGGAGCTGTTTTTT. This encodes CASSVERDGENTGELFF. V is TRBV9 and J is TRBJ2-2, with D uncertain. Germline-derived CDR1 and CDR2 are SGDLS and YYNGEE. The V and J ends lost 0 bases and 1 base respectively, with 13 bases between them. This CDR3 is 17 amino acids long.

The V gene is TRBV6-2 or TRBV6-3, the J gene TRBJ1-2; the D is unclear. With 5 bases removed from V and 6 bases from J, the gap between germline ends came to 13 bases. Per germline, CDR1 MNHEY and CDR2 SVGEGT. The CDR3 spans 13 residues. Here the CDR3 reads CASSPQITDGYTF. The DNA of the CDR3 is TGTGCCAGCAGTCCGCAGATTACGGATGGCTACACCTTC.

The V call is TRBV7-9, the J call TRBJ2-7, with 8 bases matching TRBD1. This CDR3 is 14 amino acids long. CDR1 is SEHNR, CDR2 FQNEAQ, per germline (reference sequence). Germline trimming cut 5 bases from V and 9 bases from J; bases unmatched to any gene: 12. As DNA, the CDR3 is TGTGCCAGCAGCACCCCAGGGGGCTTGGACGGGCAGTACTTC. Amino acids: CASSTPGGLDGQYF.

The chain uses TRBV4-3 and TRBJ1-6; D not certain. The germline V gene encodes CDR1 LGHNA and CDR2 YSLEER. This CDR3 has 17 residues. Trimming took 0 bases from V and 7 from J, leaving 16 bases between them. CDR3 nucleotides: TGCGCCAGCAGCCAAGACCCGGATGTCGCGGGGAATTCACCCCTCCACTTT. This translates into CASSQDPDVAGNSPLHF.

This chain joins TRBV7-6 and TRBJ2-7; the D gene is possibly TRBD1 (5 bases). This CDR3 contains 16 residues. Looked up from germline, CDR1 is SGHVS and CDR2 is FNYEAQ. The V and J ends lost 1 base and 0 bases respectively, with 13 bases between them. The chain's CDR3 is CASSLGPGSYSYEQYF. The CDR3 coding sequence is TGTGCCAGCAGCTTAGGTCCAGGGTCGTACTCCTACGAGCAGTACTTC.

This sequence joins TRBV10-3 and TRBJ2-5; 9 bases are shared with TRBD1. This CDR3 region has 13 residues. CDR1 is ENHRY and CDR2 is SYGVKD in the germline V gene. Trimming at V came to 9 bases and at J to 5 bases, leaving 7 bases not matched to a gene. CDR3 loop: CAIATGGRETQYF. As DNA, the CDR3 is TGTGCCATAGCGACAGGGGGACGGGAGACCCAGTACTTC.

The CDR3 DNA sequence: TGTGCCAGCAGCATTTTACAGGGGATGGGGTCCTATGGCTACACCTTC. Amino acids: CASSILQGMGSYGYTF. This chain links TRBV12-3 or TRBV12-4 with TRBJ1-2, with TRBD1 matching 7 bases. The CDR3 loop spans 16 amino acids. Losses at the gene ends were 6 bases for V and 4 bases for J; bases not matched to a gene: 14.

Written as DNA, the CDR3 is TGCGCCAGCAGCCAAGTTCGGCAGAGCTATGGCTACACCTTC. This sequence encodes CASSQVRQSYGYTF. The rearrangement joins TRBV4-3 to TRBJ1-2; D gene unclear. This CDR3 has 14 residues. V shed 1 base and J shed 4 bases, with 10 bases lying between them. Per germline, CDR1 LGHNA and CDR2 YSLEER.

With regard to this clonotype: A junction end diverges from the germline sequence, so it may reflect a read error. The chain couples TRBV28 to TRBJ2-4; 10 bases match TRBD1. The assigned J gene may be wrong: the sequence end matches TRBJ2-7 better. CDR3 size: 15 residues. From germline, CDR1 is MDHEN and CDR2 SYDVKM. Here the CDR3 DNA reads TGTGCCAGCAGTTCCGGGACAGGGGACTCCTGCGAGCAGTACTTC. It encodes CASSSGTGDSCEQYF.

This clonotype has ten or more counts. This sequence joins TRBV5-1 and TRBJ2-1; D is uncertain. The CDR3 extends over 11 amino acids. In germline, CDR1 is SGHRS, CDR2 YFSETQ. V lost 4 bases and J 5 bases, leaving 4 bases between the germline ends. CDR3 coding DNA: TGCGCCAGCAGCCCCAACAATGAGCAGTTCTTC. Its protein is CASSPNNEQFF.

This clonotype was detected only a few times. The J gene is TRBJ2-3, the V gene TRBV9, with D unresolved. The CDR3 loop spans 14 amino acids. Per germline, CDR1 SGDLS and CDR2 YYNGEE. The V end lost 3 bases, the J end lost 0 bases, and 8 bases lay between the germline ends. CDR3 coding DNA: TGTGCCAGCAGCGGACTCCCTAGCACAGATACGCAGTATTTT. It translates to CASSGLPSTDTQYF.

This clonotype was detected only once. The chain combines TRBV20-1 with TRBJ2-3; possible D gene TRBD2, 6 bases. CDR3 length equals 17 residues. The germline gives CDR1 DFQATT, CDR2 SNEGSKA (reference sequence). Trimming left V 5 bases short and J 3 bases short, with 24 bases between. CDR3 sequence (DNA): TGCAGTGCTGAGCAGCCGTACGGGACTCCTATAACAGATACGCAGTATTTT. Amino acid sequence: CSAEQPYGTPITDTQYF.

Comments on this clonotype: One end of the junction is discordant with germline, which a read error may explain. CDR3 sequence reads: CSARGRAGYTGTQYF. DNA of the CDR3: TGCAGTGCTCGGGGGCGAGCGGGTTACACAGGTACGCAGTATTTT. V gene TRBV20-1 combines with J gene TRBJ2-3; D could derive from TRBD1 or TRBD2 (6 bases each). Per the germline V gene, CDR1 is DFQATT and CDR2 is SNEGSKA (reference sequence). The CDR3 spans 15 residues.